This T cell receptor beta chain was captured in a study of CD8 T cells in Susac syndrome. Random hexamers served to reverse transcribe roughly 0.5 to 1 ug RNA. Coverage of TCR beta CDR3 amplification by immunoSEQ multiplex PCR extended to 54 Vbeta and 13 Jbeta. MiXCR, applied by TCRdb to the immunoSEQ multiplex PCR reads, yields one record per CDR3 protein. The sample lists some 300,000 distinct CDR3 sequences, approximately 85% occurring once. Study-wide points: Acknowledgment was made by the study that its TCR sequencing and HLA analysis involved a relatively small number of individuals.

Germline CDR1 and CDR2: SGHTA and FQGNSA. Trimming left V 6 bases short and J 0 bases short, with 17 bases between. The CDR3 spans 16 residues. For this clonotype: Its antigen is unknown.

TEMRA cells were FACS-enriched and CD8+ and CD4+ T cells negatively isolated. The rearrangement uses TRBV7-2 and TRBJ1-2, with D maybe TRBD1 (5 bases). Material: CD8+ T cells from PBMCs. The receptor comes from a human donor with multiple sclerosis. The CDR3: CASSPLWGPPNYGYTF. In nucleotides, the CDR3 is TGTGCCAGCAGTCCCCTTTGGGGCCCTCCTAACTATGGCTACACCTTC.